This T cell receptor (beta chain) was captured in a study of molecular identifiers for immune sequencing clone quantification. This CDR3 is 15 amino acids long. CDR1 and CDR2 from the germline V gene are SGHDN and FVKESK. V was pared by 4 bases and J by 2 bases, with 3 bases of the junction left unmatched. TCRdb passed the PCR reads through MiXCR, listing each CDR3 protein once. The sample consists of 300,000 to 400,000 distinct CDR3 sequences, 24% of them appearing once. The sample holds many counts of this clonotype. This TCR was sampled from a human donor in good health. Some libraries in this study had Jurkat cell RNA spiked in. Source material: naive CD8+ T cells from blood, with Jurkat cell RNA spiked in. Sample subset: FACS-sorted CD8+CD4-CCR7+CD45RA+ naive T cells. V usage is TRBV14 and J usage is TRBJ2-7; TRBD2 aligns across 12 bases. CDR3 sequence: CASSRLAGGAYEQYF. CDR3 DNA: TGTGCCAGCAGCCGTCTAGCGGGAGGGGCCTACGAGCAGTACTTC.